The 12 T cell receptor beta chains below come from one sample, sequenced in a study of T-cell memory formation after mild COVID-19. Each CDR3 protein gets one entry after TCRdb re-called the 5' RACE reads with MiXCR. The table includes tens of thousands of distinct CDR3 sequences, more than 12% detected once. The material sequenced was PBMCs or a T cell subset sorted from them (not recorded which). The receptors shown here come from a man aged 18 to 35 who had mild COVID-19 (a few samples of this study predate the infection). Cell type and time point are not known.

The chain links TRBV15 to TRBJ2-6; the match to TRBD1 covers 8 bases. The ends lost 3 bases at V and 0 bases at J; junction bases unmatched: 25. This CDR3 region has 24 residues. Germline V gene data show CDR1 as LNHNV and CDR2 as YYDKDF (reference sequence). CDR3 bases: TGTGCCACCAGCAGCCTACGAGGACAGGGACCGCTGCCTGGATCAAGCTCTGGGGCCAACGTCCTGACTTTC. It encodes CATSSLRGQGPLPGSSSGANVLTF.

The V and J genes are TRBV11-2 and TRBJ2-7; D unresolved. Trimming shortened V by 8 bases and J by 1 base, and 12 bases separated the two germline ends. The CDR3 has 13 amino acids. Germline V gives CDR1 SGHAT, CDR2 FQNNGV. The CDR3 sequence: CASRTWASYEQYV. CDR3 nucleotide sequence: TGTGCCAGCCGCACTTGGGCGTCCTACGAGCAGTACGTC.

V is TRBV20-1 and J is TRBJ2-3; 8 nucleotides line up with TRBD2. Germline loops: CDR1 DFQATT, CDR2 SNEGSKA (reference sequence). Trimming cost V 6 bases and J 1 base; bases outside gene matches: 6. This CDR3 has 14 residues. CDR3 region: CSANAGGRTDTQYF. The DNA of the CDR3 is TGCAGTGCCAACGCGGGGGGTCGCACAGATACGCAGTATTTT.

This chain connects TRBV12-3 or TRBV12-4 to TRBJ2-5, with D unresolved. The CDR3 is made up of 17 amino acids. With 5 bases removed from V and 1 base from J, the gap between germline ends came to 20 bases. The CDR3 loop is CASSPTPPGSIQETQYF. The CDR3 nucleotides read TGTGCCAGCAGTCCGACTCCTCCCGGGTCGATCCAAGAGACCCAGTACTTC.

The chain links TRBV6-2 or TRBV6-3 to TRBJ1-6; possibly TRBD1 for D (5 bases). The CDR3 consists of 17 residues. V lost 0 bases to trimming and J lost 7 bases, with 16 bases between them. Germline V gives CDR1 MNHEY, CDR2 SVGEGT. The CDR3 loop reads CASSYSIRGAGNSPLHF. CDR3 bases: TGTGCCAGCAGTTACTCGATTCGGGGAGCAGGGAATTCACCCCTCCACTTT.

The chain uses TRBV4-1 and TRBJ1-6; no firm D call. This CDR3 has 12 amino acids. Germline lookup yields CDR1 MGHRA and CDR2 YSYEKL. V was trimmed by 1 base and J by 6 bases, leaving 1 base between them. The CDR3 protein is CASSQVNSPLHF. The CDR3 DNA sequence: TGCGCCAGCAGCCAAGTTAATTCACCCCTCCACTTT.

The chain links TRBV25-1 to TRBJ2-5; 9 nucleotides match TRBD2. Germline loops: CDR1 MGHDK, CDR2 SYGVNS. V shed 3 bases, J shed 2 bases, and the junction held 1 base outside the gene matches. The CDR3 runs 14 residues. The CDR3 loop is CASSETSGQETQYF. The CDR3 nucleotides read TGTGCCAGCAGTGAGACTAGCGGACAAGAGACCCAGTACTTC.

This clonotype was observed a few times. V and J are TRBV4-3 and TRBJ2-1; TRBD1 or TRBD2 may be the D gene (6 bases each). Trimming cost V 3 bases and J 6 bases, with 18 bases left between them. The CDR3 consists of 16 residues. Germline lookup yields CDR1 LGHNA and CDR2 YSLEER. This chain's CDR3 is CASSQSLGGASNEQFF. CDR3 DNA sequence: TGCGCCAGCAGCCAGTCGTTGGGGGGCGCCTCCAATGAGCAGTTCTTC.

This clonotype was observed at least ten times. The rearrangement uses TRBV28 and TRBJ1-3; unclear D gene. The CDR3 runs 12 residues. V was trimmed by 6 bases and J by 4 bases, leaving 7 bases between them. Germline lookup yields CDR1 MDHEN and CDR2 SYDVKM. The CDR3 loop reads CASSFPGNTIYF. The CDR3 DNA is TGTGCCAGCAGCTTTCCAGGAAACACCATATATTTT.

J is TRBJ2-1 and V is TRBV4-3; a weak D match, TRBD2 (7 bases). V was shortened by 4 bases and J by 9 bases, with 13 bases between the two germline ends. CDR3 length: 13 amino acids. Germline V gene data show CDR1 as LGHNA and CDR2 as YSLEER. This chain's CDR3 is CASSPRGAGEQFF. The CDR3 bases are TGCGCCAGCAGCCCCCGGGGGGCGGGTGAGCAGTTCTTC.

The chain has TRBV7-8 and TRBJ2-2; 10 nucleotides agree with TRBD2. V dropped 3 bases and J dropped 7; count of bases not matched to a gene: 8. The CDR3 is 16 amino acids. CDR1 is SGHVS, CDR2 FQNEAQ, per germline. DNA for the CDR3: TGTGCCAGCAGCTTTAGCGGGGGGTTCCCGGGCGGGGAGCTGTTTTTT. Protein product: CASSFSGGFPGGELFF.

The chain recombines TRBV12-3 or TRBV12-4 with TRBJ1-2, with D uncertain. The CDR3 spans 15 residues. Trimming cost V 3 bases and J 0 bases, with 11 bases left between them. The CDR3 region has the DNA TGTGCCAGCAGTTTGGAGCTTGGAGCTAACTATGGCTACACCTTC. Translated: CASSLELGANYGYTF.